Presented here are 10 T cell receptor beta chains from one specimen sequenced in a study of radiotherapy plus CTLA-4 blockade in lung cancer. Profiled with immunoSEQ multiplex PCR; TCRdb holds only in-frame clones, not every one. In the table there are approximately 76,000 clones, around 76% of which are singletons. The sequenced sample was peripheral blood, obtained from a patient treated with radiotherapy plus ipilimumab. All receptors come from a human donor with non-small cell lung cancer who had a partial response to radiotherapy plus ipilimumab. Some clones in this sample may be carry-over from other donors' samples.

The V call is TRBV18, the J call TRBJ1-5; D is unresolved. The V end lost 6 bases, the J end lost 3 bases, and 15 bases lay between the germline ends. The CDR3 loop spans 15 amino acids. Germline V CDR1 and CDR2: KGHSH, LQKENI. DNA of the CDR3: TGTGCCAGCTCCCTAACAGAGATCGTCAATCAGCCCCAGCATTTT. This sequence encodes CASSLTEIVNQPQHF.

This clone turned up a few times. The genes are TRBV2 and TRBJ1-5; unclear D gene. Germline CDR1 SNHLY, CDR2 FYNNEI. Trimming removed 7 bases at V and 9 bases at J, with 16 bases between. CDR3 size: 13 residues. The CDR3 sequence is CASMRGLGGPQHF. CDR3 DNA sequence: TGTGCCAGCATGCGAGGTCTGGGAGGGCCCCAGCATTTT. The whole variable domain, remainder taken from reference TRBV2 and TRBJ1-5, is EPEVTQTPSHQVTQMGQEVILRCVPISNHLYFYWYRQILGQKVEFLVSFYNNEISEKSEIFDDQFSVERPDGSNFTLKIRSTKLEDSAMYFCASMRGLGGPQHFGDGTRLSIL.

The chain carries TRBV9 and TRBJ2-2, with D possibly being TRBD2 (5 bases). Germline assignment: CDR1 SGDLS and CDR2 YYNGEE. The V end lost 0 bases, the J end lost 4 bases, and 7 bases lay between the germline ends. The CDR3 contains 14 residues. CDR3 sequence reads: CASSVVASTGELFF. The CDR3 bases are TGTGCCAGCAGCGTAGTAGCGAGCACCGGGGAGCTGTTTTTT.

This chain joins TRBV15 and TRBJ2-7; 14 bases match TRBD2. CDR1 LNHNV and CDR2 YYDKDF come from the germline V gene (reference sequence). CDR3 length: 16 residues. Trimming removed 3 bases from V and 7 bases from J; junction bases left unmatched: 8. In nucleotides, the CDR3 is TGTGCCACCAGCAGGATGACTAGCGGGAGGGCCGAGGAGCAGTACTTC. Translated, it gives CATSRMTSGRAEEQYF.

CDR3 in DNA: TGCGCCAGCAGCCAAGGACACCTTAATCAGCCCCAGCATTTT. This codes for CASSQGHLNQPQHF. V is TRBV4-3 and J is TRBJ1-5; D remains unclear. Germline CDR1 reads LGHNA; CDR2 reads YSLEER. The CDR3 is made up of 14 amino acids. V was clipped by 1 base and J by 4 bases, with 8 bases between them.

This rearrangement joins TRBV7-9 to TRBJ2-7, with TRBD1 matching over 8 bases. The J call is in doubt because the DNA end fits TRBJ2-5 better. Germline CDR1 reads SEHNR; CDR2 reads FQNEAQ (reference sequence). The length of the CDR3 is 14 residues. Written as DNA, the CDR3 is TGTGCCAGCAGCTCTCGACAGGGGCAAGAGACCCAGTACTTC. Its protein product is CASSSRQGQETQYF.

CDR3 DNA sequence: TGTGCCTGGAACGCGGGGACCTACGAGCAGTACTTC. This translates into CAWNAGTYEQYF. The V and J genes are TRBV30 and TRBJ2-7; TRBD2 might be the D (6 bases). Trimming took 4 bases from V and 2 from J, leaving 9 bases between them. Germline-derived CDR1 and CDR2 are GTSNPN and SVGIG (reference sequence). The CDR3 runs to 12 residues.

This clone was found a few times. This chain connects TRBV5-1 to TRBJ2-1; TRBD2 matches at 9 bases. Trimming removed 6 bases from V and 6 bases from J; junction bases left unmatched: 13. Germline V gene data show CDR1 as SGHRS and CDR2 as YFSETQ. The CDR3 is 16 residues long. The CDR3 DNA reads TGCGCCAGCAATATAGGAGCGGGAGGTACCCCCAATGAGCAGTTCTTC. Its translation is CASNIGAGGTPNEQFF.

The V and J genes are TRBV5-4 and TRBJ2-3, with 8 nucleotides matching TRBD2. This CDR3 has 15 residues. After removal of 3 bases from V and 3 bases from J, the junction contained 6 bases not matched to a gene. Germline values: CDR1 SGHNT, CDR2 YYREEE (reference sequence). The CDR3 DNA is TGTGCCAGCAGCTCGATCGGGGGGGGAACAGATACGCAGTATTTT. Amino acid sequence: CASSSIGGGTDTQYF.

A few counts support this clone. V is TRBV11-2 and J is TRBJ1-1; no reliable D call. Germline V gives CDR1 SGHAT, CDR2 FQNNGV. This CDR3 has 14 amino acids. Deletions cut 3 bases from V and 4 bases from J, with 12 bases between. Here the CDR3 reads CASSLNQGATEAFF. The CDR3 nucleotides are TGTGCCAGCAGCTTGAACCAAGGAGCCACTGAAGCTTTCTTT.